This record concerns one TCR beta chain sequence. Its recognized antigen is unknown. Nothing much larger sits one base from this clone, and base qualities are not available. The data were obtained in a study of blood T cell repertoires in COVID-19 (dated by TCRdb to 2019 to 2021). About the investigation overall: The collaborator samples originated in the United States, Italy and Spain and spanned the acute and convalescent phases of COVID-19. The repertoires were released in a freely available public database meant as a resource for research on the immune response to SARS-CoV-2. The dataset comprised deeply sampled blood TCRbeta repertoires from subjects exposed to, actively infected with, or recovered from COVID-19. Nearly every sample came with metadata listing a de-identified subject ID, COVID-19 status, age in years and sex. Samples came from the ongoing ImmuneRACE study (first 160 participants) plus 1,254 subjects from 6 global collaborators. Where available, HLA class I and class II types were taken from metadata supplied by the sample provider and were not determined by assay-based typing. The prospective study material was composed of cDNA or gDNA derived from T cells, B-cell-depleted T cells, or PBMCs. Broad study findings and their caveats: The amount of clinical and demographic metadata varied by source and participant and was provided uncurated.

At one collaborating source in Seattle, patients were enrolled during active infection and were followed longitudinally through the course of disease. The collaborating institutions used their own protocols to collect whole blood in K2EDTA tubes. For TCRbeta analysis, collaborators shipped samples in one of three forms: frozen whole blood, isolated PBMCs, or DNA extracted from either of those sample types. TCRbeta CDR3 regions were amplified from genomic DNA by means of the immunoSEQ Assay, a bias-controlled multiplex PCR. The study's own analysis went as follows. Within the assay, amplification of reference gene primers was used to estimate how many nucleated cells each sample contained. Sequence reads were collapsed and filtered to measure the absolute abundance of every unique TCRbeta CDR3 rearrangement. For each sample, productive Simpson clonality was calculated as the square root of Simpson's diversity index over productive rearrangements. TCRdb took this table from immuneACCESS and kept in-frame rearrangements with V and J called. Such tables lack part of the clones; where checked against another copy, unresolved V genes explain under half of the gap, and the rest is unexplained. Clone size and V and J calls were adopted from that table, with D and trimming inferred from the DNA. The sample table holds 97,000 or so clones, of which approximately 90% were seen once. The ten largest clones represent 5.2% of the sample.

Compared with germline, V lacks 2 bases and J lacks 3 bases; bases without a gene match: 4. The germline V gene provides CDR1 MNHEY and CDR2 SVGAGI. The CDR3 covers 15 residues, taking in both the cysteine and the phenylalanine. Only the CDR3 DNA stays, 45 bases, in frame from base 1. The TCR comes from a woman in her fifties or sixties with COVID-19, enrolled during active disease. The sequenced sample consisted of peripheral blood. The sequence joins TRBV6-5 to TRBJ2-5; 9 central bases correspond to TRBD2. CDR3 sequence: CASSYASSGEETQYF. The DNA sequence is TGTGCCAGCAGTTACGCGTCTAGCGGGGAAGAGACCCAGTACTTC.